Sequencing of this T cell receptor (beta chain) was carried out in a study of CD8+ T cells in alopecia areata. About the study: Patients received oral tofacitinib, 5 to 10 mg twice daily, for moderate-to-severe alopecia areata. Treated patients' severity was scored by percentage of affected scalp area.

The length of the CDR3 is 15 residues. Germline V gene lookup returns CDR1 SNHLY and CDR2 FYNNEI. V shed 6 bases and J 8 bases; nucleotides not matched to a gene: 11. RNA extraction was followed by reverse transcription into cDNA, which acted as the sequencing template. Generated by immunoSEQ multiplex PCR, the TCRdb table keeps only in-frame clones and is missing some. Counted here are hundreds of thousands of clones, roughly two fifths occurring once; the ten biggest clones make up roughly 0.45%. Described treatment: oral pan-JAK inhibitor, 5-10 mg twice daily. This clone was detected only a few times.

The chain joins TRBV2 to TRBJ1-4; 8 nucleotides line up with TRBD1. The sequence was obtained from a human donor with alopecia areata. Source: CD4+ T cells sorted from blood, taken at approximately week 30, from a patient treated with tofacitinib. The CDR3 protein is CASSAIQGAEEKLFF. The CDR3, as DNA: TGTGCCAGCAGCGCAATTCAGGGGGCGGAGGAAAAACTGTTTTTT.